These 10 T cell receptor beta chains originate from one sample sequenced in a study of T-cell reconstitution after alpha-beta-depleted transplantation in children. Using unique molecular identifiers, the investigators prepared the TCRbeta library. One entry per CDR3 protein results from TCRdb running MiXCR on the PCR reads. This repertoire shows fewer than 700,000 distinct CDR3 sequences, about 21% found once; its top ten account for around 14%. The sample was PBMCs, mostly from graft donor cells, taken 360 days after TCRalphabeta/CD19-depleted stem cell transplant. These receptors all come from a boy less than two years old who had a stem cell transplant for acute myeloid leukemia, so the T cells may come from the graft donor.

This clonotype was recorded at least ten times. V usage is TRBV5-1 and J usage is TRBJ1-6; perhaps TRBD1 as D (6 bases). V lost 3 bases and J 9 bases, leaving 13 bases between the germline ends. This CDR3 region has 14 residues. Germline V gives CDR1 SGHRS, CDR2 YFSETQ. Written as DNA, the CDR3 is TGCGCCAGCAGCTCCACAGGGTTGGGTTCACCCCTCCACTTT. Its protein is CASSSTGLGSPLHF.

The chain is built from TRBV11-2 and TRBJ2-2; D is unclear. Trimming shortened V by 0 bases and J by 4 bases, and 9 bases separated the two germline ends. The CDR3 sequence is 15 residues long. Germline CDR1 reads SGHAT; CDR2 reads FQNNGV. The CDR3 protein is CASSLDRVGTGELFF. The CDR3 DNA sequence: TGTGCCAGCAGCTTAGATCGGGTTGGCACCGGGGAGCTGTTTTTT.

The chain combines TRBV12-3 or TRBV12-4 with TRBJ2-5, with D perhaps TRBD1 or TRBD2 (5 bases each). The CDR3 is 14 residues long. The V end was cut by 8 bases, the J end by 3 bases, with 16 bases between. In DNA, the CDR3 is TGTGCCAGCGCTGGCTGGGTGGGGGAAGAGACCCAGTACTTC. It yields the protein CASAGWVGEETQYF.

The V gene is TRBV18, the J gene TRBJ2-7; D might be TRBD2 (6 bases). CDR3 length: 15 amino acids. V lost 3 bases, J lost 9 bases, and 21 bases lay in between. Germline V CDR1 and CDR2: KGHSH, LQKENI. CDR3 residues: CASSPRLLGDFGQYF. As DNA, the CDR3 is TGTGCCAGCTCACCCCGCCTTTTGGGGGACTTCGGGCAGTACTTC.

In this sample, this clonotype turned up a few times. The chain links TRBV10-3 to TRBJ2-1; D remains unclear. The CDR3 length is 15 residues. The germline gives CDR1 ENHRY, CDR2 SYGVKD. V lost 5 bases and J 4 bases, leaving 15 bases between the germline ends. The chain's CDR3 is CAISTSSQSYNEQFF. Written as DNA, the CDR3 is TGTGCCATCAGTACCTCTTCTCAGTCTTACAATGAGCAGTTCTTC.

This clonotype turned up a few times. The chain combines TRBV19 with TRBJ2-1; D ambiguous. The CDR3 is 15 amino acids. Germline V lookup: CDR1 LNHDA, CDR2 SQIVND (reference sequence). V lost 3 bases to trimming and J lost 0 bases, with 9 bases between them. The CDR3 DNA reads TGTGCCAGTAGTATGCGACTGAGCTCCTACAATGAGCAGTTCTTC. This encodes CASSMRLSSYNEQFF.

This clonotype came up many times. The rearrangement uses TRBV19 and TRBJ2-7; D possibly matches TRBD1 or TRBD2 (5 bases each). CDR1 and CDR2 from the germline V gene are LNHDA and SQIVND (reference sequence). The CDR3 extends over 13 amino acids. V was cut by 8 bases and J by 3 bases, with 14 bases left in between. The CDR3 protein is CASGDVEGYEQYF. The CDR3 nucleotides read TGTGCCAGTGGGGACGTCGAGGGCTACGAGCAGTACTTC.

This clonotype was counted many times. V is TRBV7-2 and J is TRBJ2-1; 9 bases align to TRBD2. V was pared by 5 bases and J by 5 bases, with 10 bases of the junction left unmatched. This CDR3 spans 16 amino acids. Per germline, CDR1 SGHTA and CDR2 FQGNSA. CDR3 DNA sequence: TGTGCCAGCAGCATTACTAGCGGGTCACCCGACAATGAGCAGTTCTTC. Protein sequence: CASSITSGSPDNEQFF. The entire variable domain, with the rest obtained from reference TRBV7-2 and TRBJ2-1, is as follows: GAGVSQSPSNKVTEKGKDVELRCDPISGHTALYWYRQSLGQGLEFLIYFQGNSAPDKSGLPSDRFSAERTGGSVSTLTIQRTQQEDSAVYLCASSITSGSPDNEQFFGPGTRLTVL.

This clonotype was recorded at least ten times. The chain links TRBV20-1 to TRBJ2-1; D may match TRBD1 or TRBD2 (5 bases each). The V gene's germline CDR1 is DFQATT and CDR2 SNEGSKA (reference sequence). This CDR3 contains 16 residues. V lost 0 bases and J 0 bases, leaving 12 bases between the germline ends. CDR3 region: CSARDRGQSSYNEQFF. The CDR3 nucleotides read TGCAGTGCTAGAGATCGGGGCCAAAGCTCCTACAATGAGCAGTTCTTC.

This sequence joins TRBV14 and TRBJ2-6, with 8 bases that match TRBD1. The CDR3 spans 23 residues. In germline, CDR1 is SGHDN, CDR2 FVKESK. V shed 0 bases, J shed 0 bases, and the junction held 19 bases outside the gene matches. CDR3 in amino acids: CASSQDLGRGLSPVSSGANVLTF. The CDR3 nucleotides are TGTGCCAGCAGCCAAGATCTCGGCAGGGGGCTATCCCCGGTAAGCTCTGGGGCCAACGTCCTGACTTTC.